The entry below describes one T cell receptor beta chain. What it binds is unknown. From germline, CDR1 is SGHDN and CDR2 FVKESK. V was shortened by 0 bases and J by 0 bases, with 8 bases between the two germline ends. The CDR3 loop spans 15 amino acids. Time point noted: baseline, week 1 (first vaccination visit). Treatment here: pre-vaccination baseline after standard-of-care therapy. The data stem from a study of a mutant IDH1 vaccine in newly diagnosed glioma. Study-level information: The sex distribution of treated patients was around 60% male and about 38% female, with a mean age of 40.4 years. Prior therapy was radiotherapy, temozolomide, or both; most received both. Study observations and caveats: Variations in leading peripheral T cell clonotypes appeared to have no connection with pseudoprogression. Altogether, 85% to 95% of patients exhibited vaccine-induced immune responses.

Profiling relied on immunoSEQ multiplex PCR, and the TCRdb table lists in-frame clones only, not all of them. This table has tens of thousands of clones, 70% to 90% appearing once. This sequence originates from a man between 18 and 35 years old with glioma. The gene calls are TRBV14 and TRBJ1-2; a weak D match, TRBD1 (6 bases). The sequenced sample was PBMCs, obtained from a glioma patient treated with radiotherapy, temozolomide or both. The CDR3 DNA sequence: TGTGCCAGCAGCCAAGACAGGGGAACTAACTATGGCTACACCTTC. It translates to CASSQDRGTNYGYTF.